The clone carrying this T cell receptor beta chain was seen once. Its antigen is unidentified. Data came from immunoSEQ multiplex PCR; TCRdb stores just in-frame clones and leaves some out. The sample yields approximately 57,000 clones, approximately 84% seen once. CDR1 MNHEY and CDR2 SVGAGI come from the germline V gene. The CDR3 contains 16 residues. V was trimmed by 2 bases and J by 4 bases, leaving 15 bases between them. The data were obtained in a study of radiotherapy plus CTLA-4 blockade in lung cancer. At the level of the study: Objective responses were seen in 15% to 20% of patients, disease control in more than 30%.

General observations from the study: Early blood T cell clone changes and increased post-radiation serum interferon-beta were reportedly the strongest response predictors. After treatment with radiotherapy plus ipilimumab, TCR clones that came from the tumor expanded in blood.

The gene calls are TRBV6-5 and TRBJ2-1, with D maybe TRBD2 (7 bases). This TCR was sampled from a human donor with non-small cell lung cancer whose response to radiotherapy plus ipilimumab could not be evaluated. Sequencing was performed on peripheral blood, taken from a patient treated with radiotherapy plus ipilimumab. CDR3 sequence reads: CASSYRWTAGYNEQFF. CDR3 in DNA: TGTGCCAGCAGTTACCGATGGACAGCGGGGTACAATGAGCAGTTCTTC.